What follows is one T cell receptor (beta chain) and its context. Which antigen it targets is not known. Within one base of it there is no much larger clone, and no base qualities were kept. Other DNA sequences in the same sample also yield this CDR3. This sample was included in a study of shared clonotypes between healthy human individuals (TCRdb year 2020). Regarding the research as a whole: A couple of women and a few men aged 18 to 49 years were included in the cohort. To estimate repertoire size and how much clonotype sharing occurs between individuals, the study deeply sequenced the blood TCR repertoires of five healthy adults. Different laboratories and diverse techniques were used to prepare libraries and sequence TCR repertoires, to increase sequencing depth and limit assay-specific biases. Per donor, leukapheresis produced somewhere between about 0.9 and 9.5 billion PBMCs. Study-wide findings and limitations: Only blood was sampled, and tissue TCR repertoires likely differ from those in blood. The genetic and exposure-history diversity represented was limited by the small number of donors. Pairwise subsampling led to the expectation that sequencing depth would affect the degree of clonotype sharing among donors.

From cysteine to phenylalanine, the CDR3 is 15 amino acids long. The CDR3 DNA has 45 bases and is translated from base 1. The trim is 0 bases for V and 0 bases for J, with a gap of 6 bases between the germline ends. CDR1 and CDR2 are drawn from the germline V gene: SGDLS, YYNGEE. Using the deep immunoSEQ assay, multiplex PCR amplified TCR CDR3 regions from genomic DNA. Extracted genomic DNA from each cell subset was distributed evenly across all wells of several immunoSEQ 96-well plates, and each plate was treated as a replicate. For unsorted PBMC, approximately 310 ng genomic DNA, equal to 30,000 or so T cell genomes, was loaded into each replicate PCR. Ten immunoSEQ deep assay plates were used to sequence the unsorted PBMC genomic DNA. Purified libraries were measured with a Qubit 3.0 fluorometer, size-checked on a Bioanalyzer 2100, and measured again with the KAPA Library Quantification kit. Every immunoSEQ 96-well plate was sequenced on a dedicated single-read 150-cycle Illumina NextSeq 550 flow cell. In the paper's pipeline: Because only junctional sequences without quality scores were contained in the immunoSEQ output, filtering matching that applied to full-length reads could not be performed. To assign V/J genes and CDR3, sequences were annotated against IMGT germline references using PyIR, a Python wrapper for IgBLAST v1.9. Reads with weak V/J assignments (E-value above 1e-6), missing CDR3, stop codons, out-of-frame junctions, or ambiguous translated residues were removed. V3J clonotypes were defined as sequences sharing the same inferred V gene, J gene, and CDR3 amino acid sequence. To compute the percentage overlap between repertoires, the number of shared unique clonotypes was divided by the size of the smaller repertoire. Richness of each repertoire was evaluated using RTK rarefaction, the Chao1 estimator, and Recon v2.1 estimates of unobserved clonotypes. TCRdb took over this immuneACCESS table, retaining in-frame rearrangements with V and J assigned. Such tables are incomplete; in checked studies, under half of the missing clones stem from an unresolved V gene, and the remainder is unexplained. The V and J calls and clone size were taken over from that table, and D and trimming were inferred from the DNA. This sample lists 450,000 to 500,000 clones; approximately 80% were detected once. The ten biggest clones cover 12% of the sample.

Healthy HIV-negative adults with no recently reported acute infections or vaccinations were included as donors. Every donor was a Caucasian adult residing in Nashville, Tennessee, USA. For unsorted samples, roughly 81 million PBMCs were counted and genomic DNA was extracted with the QIAamp DNA Blood Mini kit. After blood collection by leukapheresis, PBMCs were isolated using Ficoll-Histopaque density gradient centrifugation and then cryopreserved in the vapor phase of liquid nitrogen. The sequencing sample was made of PBMCs. This receptor chain uses TRBV9 and TRBJ2-2; the D gene is possibly TRBD1 or TRBD2, with 5 bases matching each. This TCR derives from a woman in her forties in good health. Some clones in this sample may be carry-over from other donors' samples. The DNA sequence is TGTGCCAGCAGCGTAGGAGGGGCGAACACCGGGGAGCTGTTTTTT. It translates as CASSVGGANTGELFF.